These 20 T cell receptor beta chains were sequenced from one sample in a study of T cells in Graves' hyperthyroidism and ophthalmopathy. There were TCR beta CDR3 regions amplified from RNA transcripts. Carried out on the TCR CDR3, a first-round RT-PCR used the HTBI primer set. MiXCR, run by TCRdb on the multiplex PCR reads, gives a single entry per CDR3 protein. This sample has approximately 350,000 distinct CDR3 sequences, with 15% found just once. The sequencing sample was made of blood. The origin of the receptors is a woman in her sixties with Graves' ophthalmopathy.

The table lists this clonotype with many counts. V and J are TRBV18 and TRBJ2-3, with 11 bases lining up with TRBD1. Germline values: CDR1 KGHSH, CDR2 LQKENI. Losses at the gene ends were 3 bases for V and 5 bases for J; bases not matched to a gene: 4. This CDR3 has 15 residues. DNA of the CDR3: TGTGCCAGCTCACCTATCGGGACAGGGGGAGATACGCAGTATTTT. Protein sequence: CASSPIGTGGDTQYF.

This clonotype occurred many times. This chain connects TRBV2 to TRBJ1-6; no reliable D call. Germline V gene data show CDR1 as SNHLY and CDR2 as FYNNEI. V was pared by 5 bases and J by 7 bases, with 15 bases between. This CDR3 has 15 residues. The CDR3 sequence is CASSSRGGSNSPLHF. The CDR3, as DNA: TGTGCCAGCAGTTCCCGGGGAGGGAGCAATTCACCCCTCCACTTT.

Notes on this clonotype: This may come from a read error, since a much larger clone is one base off. J is TRBJ2-1 and V is TRBV5-1, with D possibly TRBD1 on 5 matching bases. The J call may be wrong; the DNA end is better matched by TRBJ2-7. The CDR3 contains 16 residues. Per the germline V gene, CDR1 is SGHRS and CDR2 is YFSETQ. The CDR3 loop reads CASSVDSEASYNEQYF. The CDR3 DNA reads TGCGCCAGCAGCGTAGACAGTGAGGCTTCCTACAATGAGCAGTACTTC.

The V and J genes are TRBV12-3 or TRBV12-4 and TRBJ2-1, with D tentatively TRBD2 (6 bases). V was cut by 5 bases and J by 9 bases, with 14 bases left in between. The CDR3 runs to 13 residues. CDR3 amino acids: CASSDPGRSEQFF. DNA of the CDR3: TGTGCCAGCAGTGATCCGGGGAGGAGTGAGCAGTTCTTC.

This clonotype was seen ten or more times. The V and J genes are TRBV27 and TRBJ2-7; D gene uncertain. V dropped 4 bases and J dropped 2 bases, with 9 bases sitting between them. CDR1 MNHEY and CDR2 SMNVEV come from the germline V gene (reference sequence). The CDR3 is made up of 13 amino acids. CDR3 in DNA: TGTGCCAGCAGTTATGGAAGAACCTACGAGCAGTACTTC. Encoded protein: CASSYGRTYEQYF.

Only a few counts were recorded for this clonotype. A read error may be the cause here, since a much bigger clone is one base away. V and J are TRBV20-1 and TRBJ2-5; weak D call: TRBD1 (6 bases). The CDR3 consists of 16 residues. The V and J ends lost 1 base and 1 base respectively, with 16 bases between them. Germline-derived CDR1 and CDR2 are DFQATT and SNEGSKA (reference sequence). This chain's CDR3 is CSARGTGTLTQETQYF. The CDR3, as DNA: TGCAGTGCTAGAGGCACCGGGACACTAACCCAAGAGACCCAGTACTTC.

Only a few counts were recorded for this clonotype. The rearrangement joins TRBV29-1 to TRBJ2-3, with 11 bases matching TRBD2. With V trimmed by 8 bases and J by 2 bases, 3 bases remained unmatched. Germline lookup yields CDR1 SQVTM and CDR2 ANQGSEA. CDR3 length equals 13 residues. The CDR3 reads CSSTSGATDTQYF. The CDR3 region has the DNA TGCAGCTCGACTAGCGGGGCCACAGATACGCAGTATTTT.

The V gene is TRBV5-1, the J gene TRBJ2-7; 8 nucleotides agree with TRBD2. J lost 6 bases, V lost 0 bases, and 5 bases had no gene match. The CDR3 is 14 amino acids. Germline V gene data show CDR1 as SGHRS and CDR2 as YFSETQ. CDR3 sequence: CASSLAGTRSEQYF. Here the CDR3 DNA reads TGCGCCAGCAGCTTGGCCGGGACTAGGAGCGAGCAGTACTTC. The variable domain in full, completed from reference TRBV5-1 and TRBJ2-7, reads KAGVTQTPRYLIKTRGQQVTLSCSPISGHRSVSWYQQTPGQGLQFLFEYFSETQRNKGNFPGRFSGRQFSNSRSEMNVSTLELGDSALYLCASSLAGTRSEQYFGPGTRLTVT.

The chain combines TRBV6-1 with TRBJ2-1; TRBD2 matches at 9 bases. The germline CDR1 and CDR2 sequences are MNHNS and SASEGT. The CDR3 is 16 residues long. V lost 7 bases, J lost 8 bases, and 15 bases stayed unmatched. Here the CDR3 reads CASTPNKLAGWDEQFF. The CDR3 bases are TGTGCCAGCACCCCGAATAAGCTAGCGGGATGGGATGAGCAGTTCTTC.

This clonotype was picked up many times. The junction departs from germline at one end; a sequencing error may be responsible. The chain is built from TRBV11-2 and TRBJ2-1; D not resolved. Germline CDR1 reads SGHAT; CDR2 reads FQNNGV. The CDR3 extends over 16 amino acids. This CDR3 is CASSLDVIVSYNGQFF. The DNA for the CDR3 is TGTGCCAGCAGCTTAGATGTAATAGTGTCCTACAATGGGCAGTTCTTC.

The chain uses TRBV6-1 and TRBJ2-3, with unresolved D. Trimming pared 6 bases from V and 5 bases from J, leaving 9 bases between. Germline V gene sequence: CDR1 MNHNS, CDR2 SASEGT. The CDR3 length is 12 residues. The CDR3 loop is CASRGYEDTQYF. CDR3 sequence (DNA): TGTGCCAGCAGGGGTTACGAAGATACGCAGTATTTT.

CDR3 nucleotides: TGTGCCAGCAGTTTCGCGTGGGGCGGGGATACGCAGTATTTT. It encodes CASSFAWGGDTQYF. The chain couples TRBV27 to TRBJ2-3; D might be TRBD1 or TRBD2, each matching 5 bases. The germline V and J ends were trimmed by 3 bases and 6 bases, with 13 bases remaining between them. This CDR3 comprises 14 residues. CDR1 MNHEY and CDR2 SMNVEV come from the germline V gene (reference sequence).

The chain joins TRBV19 to TRBJ2-6, with a possible D match to TRBD1 (5 bases). In germline, CDR1 is LNHDA, CDR2 SQIVND (reference sequence). V was shortened by 4 bases and J by 0 bases, with 16 bases between the two germline ends. The CDR3 sequence is 18 residues long. The CDR3 here is CASSTYRTAPSGANVLTF. CDR3 nucleotide sequence: TGTGCCAGTAGTACGTACAGGACGGCACCCTCTGGGGCCAACGTCCTGACTTTC. Variable domain in full (rest from reference TRBV19 and TRBJ2-6): DGGITQSPKYLFRKEGQNVTLSCEQNLNHDAMYWYRQDPGQGLRLIYYSQIVNDFQKGDIAEGYSVSREKKESFPLTVTSAQKNPTAFYLCASSTYRTAPSGANVLTFGAGSRLTVL.

In this sample, this clonotype turned up many times. The chain uses TRBV24-1 and TRBJ2-7, with unresolved D. Between the trimmed V and J ends, which lost 3 bases and 3 bases, there was a span of 8 bases. The CDR3 has 13 amino acids. Germline V CDR1 and CDR2: KGHDR, SFDVKD. The CDR3 is CATSDPIGYEQYF. CDR3 in DNA: TGTGCCACCAGTGATCCGATCGGCTACGAGCAGTACTTC.

The chain uses TRBV7-3 and TRBJ2-3; D uncertain. V lost 3 bases, J lost 5 bases, and 9 bases lay in between. CDR1 and CDR2 (germline): SGHTA, FQGTGA. The CDR3 has 13 residues. CDR3 nucleotide sequence: TGTGCCAGCAGCTTCAAAATGGGAGATACGCAGTATTTT. It is translated as CASSFKMGDTQYF.

This clonotype showed up many times. This chain links TRBV11-2 with TRBJ2-1, with D possibly matching TRBD1 (6 bases). Trimming stripped 3 bases from V and 9 bases from J, with 18 bases between. CDR1 and CDR2 (germline): SGHAT, FQNNGV. The CDR3 contains 15 residues. The CDR3 DNA follows: TGTGCCAGCAGCTTTCAATCAAACAGGGAAACTGAGCAGTTCTTC. Encoded protein: CASSFQSNRETEQFF.

At least ten counts were recorded for this clonotype. The chain employs TRBV28 and TRBJ2-7; TRBD2 matches 7 bases. Germline trimming cut 8 bases from V and 6 bases from J; bases unmatched to any gene: 10. CDR1 is MDHEN, CDR2 SYDVKM, per germline. This CDR3 is built from 13 residues. CDR3 bases: TGTGCCAGCCTGGGAGGGTCGGTTTCCGAGCAGTACTTC. As protein: CASLGGSVSEQYF.

This clonotype was seen at least ten times. The chain combines TRBV12-3 or TRBV12-4 with TRBJ1-5, with D uncertain. The ends were cut back, 6 bases at V and 1 base at J, with 10 bases in the middle. This CDR3 region has 14 residues. CDR3 sequence: CASSNSGSNQPQHF. In nucleotides, the CDR3 is TGTGCCAGCAGCAATAGTGGCAGCAATCAGCCCCAGCATTTT.

This clonotype was seen repeatedly, ten times or more. In DNA, the CDR3 is TGTGCCAGCAGTGACTTTAGCTCCTATAATTCACCCCTCCACTTT. Its translation: CASSDFSSYNSPLHF. V gene TRBV11-2 combines with J gene TRBJ1-6; D call uncertain. Germline V gene lookup returns CDR1 SGHAT and CDR2 FQNNGV. This CDR3 has 15 amino acids. Trimming stripped 6 bases from V and 0 bases from J, with 9 bases between.

The chain recombines TRBV2 with TRBJ1-2, with D hard to call. In germline, CDR1 is SNHLY, CDR2 FYNNEI. The germline V and J ends were trimmed by 7 bases and 4 bases, with 16 bases remaining between them. The CDR3 contains 14 residues. The CDR3 DNA sequence: TGTGCCAGCACGAAAGAAAGACATGTCTATGGCTACACCTTC. It translates to CASTKERHVYGYTF.